This TCR beta chain was found in a study of control samples from healthy donors and cancer patients. The V end was cut by 1 base, the J end by 0 bases, with 9 bases between. The CDR3 totals 15 residues. CDR1 is LGHDT and CDR2 is YNNKEL in the germline V gene (reference sequence). Profiled with immunoSEQ multiplex PCR; TCRdb holds only in-frame clones, not every one. In the table there are 75,000 to 90,000 clones, approximately 90% of which are singletons. Sequenced: blood. V usage is TRBV3-1 (or the pseudogene TRBV3-2) and J usage is TRBJ1-2; D not certain. The source of this sequence is a middle-aged man in good health. The CDR3 loop reads CASSQAEGANYGYTF. The CDR3 DNA follows: TGTGCCAGCAGCCAAGCGGAGGGCGCTAACTATGGCTACACCTTC.